Following are 8 T cell receptor beta chains from one sample sequenced in a study of blood T cells in healthy people across ages. Primed by a sample-barcoded 5' primer and a J-beta primer mix, a second PCR proceeded for roughly 7 to 11 cycles. TCRdb independently ran MiXCR on the 5' RACE reads; one entry per CDR3 protein. The repertoire holds about 800,000 distinct CDR3 sequences, with around half as singletons. The material sequenced was blood. The receptors shown here come from a man older than 75 in good health.

On this clonotype: Possible read error: a much larger clone is one base away. This chain uses TRBV20-1 with TRBJ2-1; D unclear. Germline assignment: CDR1 DFQATT and CDR2 SNEGSKA (reference sequence). The CDR3 length is 12 residues. CDR3 sequence reads: CSASAEDNEQSF. The CDR3 DNA follows: TGCAGTGCTAGCGCTGAAGACAATGAGCAGTCCTTC.

A few counts support this clonotype. This chain connects TRBV20-1 to TRBJ2-7; D is ambiguous. CDR1 is DFQATT, CDR2 SNEGSKA, per germline (reference sequence). There are 12 residues in the CDR3. V lost 6 bases to trimming and J lost 4 bases, with 13 bases between them. The CDR3 sequence is CSAPKGSYEQYF. The CDR3 DNA sequence: TGCAGTGCCCCGAAGGGCTCGTACGAGCAGTACTTC.

Note on this clonotype: This may be a read error, as it is one base from a much larger clone. V gene TRBV20-1 combines with J gene TRBJ2-7, with TRBD2 matching 13 bases. The V gene end was trimmed by 0 bases and the J gene end by 7 bases; junction bases not matched to a gene: 6. The V gene's germline CDR1 is DFQATT and CDR2 SNEGSKA (reference sequence). The CDR3 extends over 15 amino acids. The chain's CDR3 is CSARDWTSGRDEQYF. The CDR3 region has the DNA TGCAGTGCTAGAGATTGGACTAGCGGGAGAGATGAGCAGTACTTC.

The gene calls are TRBV5-1 and TRBJ2-7, with D uncertain. The CDR3 has 15 amino acids. Germline V lookup: CDR1 SGHRS, CDR2 YFSETQ. The V end was cut by 4 bases, the J end by 0 bases, with 14 bases between. DNA for the CDR3: TGCGCCAGCAGCGAAAACGTAAGTAGCTCCTACGAGCAGTACTTC. Encoded protein: CASSENVSSSYEQYF.

This clonotype was recorded a few times. The chain carries TRBV24-1 and TRBJ2-1; D may match TRBD1 or TRBD2 (5 bases each). The V and J ends lost 7 bases and 10 bases respectively, with 16 bases between them. Germline V gene lookup returns CDR1 KGHDR and CDR2 SFDVKD. The CDR3 covers 13 residues. The CDR3 region has the DNA TGTGCCACCAGGCGTTCCGGGACGGGGGAGCAGTTCTTC. It codes for CATRRSGTGEQFF.

V gene TRBV28 combines with J gene TRBJ2-1; 12 positions agree with TRBD2. Trimming took 4 bases from V and 0 from J; bases not matched to a gene: 16. The CDR3 has 21 residues. The germline V gene encodes CDR1 MDHEN and CDR2 SYDVKM. The DNA of the CDR3 is TGTGCCAGCAGTTCACGTTCTTCTAGCGGGAGGGCCGGGAGCTCCTACAATGAGCAGTTCTTC. It codes for CASSSRSSSGRAGSSYNEQFF.

With respect to this clonotype: A much larger clone is a single base away; this may be a read error. V and J are TRBV6-2 or TRBV6-3 and TRBJ2-3; unclear D gene. The CDR3 length is 14 residues. Germline CDR1 is MNHEY and CDR2 is SVGEGT. Trimming took 5 bases from V and 5 from J, leaving 14 bases between them. The CDR3 DNA reads as TGTGCCAGCAGTACCTGGCCCATGGTAGATACGCAGTATTTT. Translation gives CASSTWPMVDTQYF.

This clonotype has ten or more counts. A single base separates this from a much larger clone, so it may be a read error. The chain uses TRBV7-2 and TRBJ2-3; 7 bases are shared with TRBD2. Germline trimming cut 2 bases from V and 4 bases from J; bases unmatched to any gene: 12. Germline CDR1 and CDR2: SGHTA and FQGNSA. The CDR3 is 17 amino acids. CDR3: CASSLKVVQRDSDTQYF. The CDR3 bases are TGTGCCAGCAGCTTAAAGGTTGTGCAGCGGGACTCAGATACGCAGTATTTT.